The present T cell receptor beta chain was sequenced within a study of OX40 agonist ivuxolimab in advanced cancers. Study as a whole: The patients got ivuxolimab, which is an agonistic anti-OX40 (CD134) antibody. Cohort: approximately 79% men, mean age approximately 64, aged about 23 to 80. Prior checkpoint blockade (anti-PD-1, anti-PD-L1 or anti-CTLA-4) was permitted; approximately 44% had it.

CDR1 and CDR2 from the germline V gene are SGHAT and FQNNGV. The CDR3 spans 14 residues. V gave up 5 bases and J gave up 4 bases; unmatched junction bases: 4. On this clone: Its antigen is not known. This specimen includes other DNA sequences encoding the same CDR3.

Regarding the study as a whole: Expanded peripheral T cell antigen specificity was not determined.

The data were produced by immunoSEQ multiplex PCR, yet TCRdb's version contains in-frame clones alone and is incomplete. The sample has roughly 30,000 clones; roughly 83% are singletons. The rearrangement links TRBV11-2 to TRBJ1-2, with 10 bases fitting TRBD1. The sequence came from an adult with an advanced solid tumor such as melanoma, head and neck, liver or kidney cancer. The sequencing here drew on CD4+ or CD8+ T cells sorted from blood, taken in a trial of the OX40 agonist ivuxolimab. For the CDR3, the DNA is TGTGCCAGCAGCCCCGGACAGGGGGGCTATGGCTACACCTTC. Amino acids: CASSPGQGGYGYTF.